This passage covers 17 T cell receptor beta chains from one sample sequenced in a study of cytomegalovirus exposure and HLA in healthy donors. PCR employed 60 Vbeta and 13 Jbeta primers. This table comes from immunoSEQ multiplex PCR, and its TCRdb copy is limited to in-frame clones, with some not included. Among about 200,000 clones listed, roughly 80% were seen once. The sequencing sample was made of PBMCs. These receptors were taken from a man between 25 and 39 years old in good health and CMV-seronegative.

This chain joins TRBV28 and TRBJ2-1, with D unclear. This CDR3 contains 14 residues. Germline CDR1 is MDHEN and CDR2 is SYDVKM. The V gene lost 2 bases and the J gene lost 3 bases, with 8 bases spanning the gap. CDR3 sequence: CASSLESNYNEQFF. The CDR3, as DNA: TGTGCCAGCAGTTTAGAGAGCAACTACAATGAGCAGTTCTTC.

V usage is TRBV7-9 and J usage is TRBJ2-2; tentative D call: TRBD1 (5 bases). Trimming cost V 1 base and J 6 bases, with 6 bases left between them. The CDR3 extends over 13 amino acids. Germline CDR1 SEHNR, CDR2 FQNEAQ (reference sequence). CDR3 bases: TGTGCCAGCAGCTTAGTAGGGGCCGGGGAGCTGTTTTTT. It translates to CASSLVGAGELFF.

This chain joins TRBV6-5 and TRBJ2-5, with 9 bases aligning to TRBD2. Germline values: CDR1 MNHEY, CDR2 SVGAGI. This CDR3 comprises 14 residues. Trimming removed 4 bases from V and 7 bases from J; junction bases left unmatched: 7. For the CDR3, the DNA is TGTGCCAGCAGTTCGCTTAGCGGGGGAGGGACCCAGTACTTC. Protein sequence: CASSSLSGGGTQYF.

In its sample, this clone was seen once. This rearrangement joins TRBV7-2 to TRBJ1-3, with 7 bases fitting TRBD1. This CDR3 has 14 residues. Germline CDR1 SGHTA, CDR2 FQGNSA. Trimming took 5 bases from V and 4 from J; bases not matched to a gene: 5. CDR3 residues: CASSPDRSGNTIYF. CDR3 nucleotides: TGTGCCAGCAGCCCGGACAGGTCCGGAAACACCATATATTTT.

The rearrangement uses TRBV6-5 and TRBJ2-5, with D uncertain. V was trimmed by 0 bases and J by 2 bases, leaving 7 bases between them. The CDR3 loop spans 14 amino acids. The germline V gene has CDR1 MNHEY and CDR2 SVGAGI. CDR3 bases: TGTGCCAGCAGTTACTCGCCAGGTCAAGAGACCCAGTACTTC. Translation gives CASSYSPGQETQYF.

The chain combines TRBV15 with TRBJ2-4; TRBD1 aligns across 9 bases. This CDR3 is built from 16 residues. The ends lost 2 bases at V and 2 bases at J; junction bases unmatched: 4. CDR1 and CDR2 from the germline V gene are LNHNV and YYDKDF (reference sequence). The CDR3 region is CATSRWTGVTKNIQYF. In DNA, the CDR3 is TGTGCCACCAGCAGATGGACAGGGGTGACCAAAAACATTCAGTACTTC.

DNA of the CDR3: TGTGCCAGCAGTCTAAAGGCTTGGGACACATACTATGGCTACACCTTC. As protein: CASSLKAWDTYYGYTF. J is TRBJ1-2 and V is TRBV28; perhaps TRBD1 as D (6 bases). The germline gives CDR1 MDHEN, CDR2 SYDVKM. The CDR3 runs to 16 residues. Between the trimmed V and J ends, which lost 5 bases and 3 bases, there was a span of 19 bases.

This chain uses TRBV10-3 with TRBJ2-3; 7 nucleotides line up with TRBD2. This CDR3 is built from 14 residues. Per the germline V gene, CDR1 is ENHRY and CDR2 is SYGVKD. After removal of 11 bases from V and 2 bases from J, the junction contained 10 bases not matched to a gene. The CDR3 DNA reads TGTGCCTCTGCGGGGGTAGGGGACACAGATACGCAGTATTTT. It specifies CASAGVGDTDTQYF.

The chain couples TRBV7-2 to TRBJ1-4; 8 nucleotides match TRBD1. The CDR3 totals 14 residues. V lost 4 bases to trimming and J lost 6 bases; unmatched junction nucleotides: 4. In germline, CDR1 is SGHTA, CDR2 FQGNSA. The DNA for the CDR3 is TGTGCCAGCAGCTACTCGGACAGGGATGAAAAACTGTTTTTT. Translation gives CASSYSDRDEKLFF.

The table lists this clone with a few counts. The chain couples TRBV14 to TRBJ2-3; 10 bases align to TRBD2. Germline V CDR1 and CDR2: SGHDN, FVKESK. There are 16 residues in the CDR3. Germline trimming cut 4 bases from V and 2 bases from J; bases unmatched to any gene: 6. In nucleotides, the CDR3 is TGTGCCAGCAGCCCCCTAGCGGGGGCGATCACAGATACGCAGTATTTT. It yields the protein CASSPLAGAITDTQYF.

The gene calls are TRBV15 and TRBJ1-1; 7 bases are shared with TRBD1. V lost 3 bases, J lost 4 bases, and 8 bases stayed unmatched. The CDR3 contains 15 residues. CDR1 is LNHNV, CDR2 YYDKDF, per germline (reference sequence). This CDR3 reads CATSRARGLGTEAFF. CDR3 in DNA: TGTGCCACCAGCAGGGCGAGGGGGCTCGGCACTGAAGCTTTCTTT.

The rearrangement uses TRBV5-6 and TRBJ2-5, with D tentatively TRBD1 (6 bases). This CDR3 comprises 16 residues. Trimming left V 0 bases short and J 3 bases short, with 15 bases between. Germline V lookup: CDR1 SGHDT, CDR2 YYEEEE. CDR3 residues: CASSLDFNRDKETQYF. Here the CDR3 DNA reads TGTGCCAGCAGCTTGGATTTTAATAGGGACAAAGAGACCCAGTACTTC.

V usage is TRBV4-2 and J usage is TRBJ1-1; TRBD1 might be the D (5 bases). The germline V and J ends were trimmed by 2 bases and 6 bases, with 16 bases remaining between them. Per germline, CDR1 LGHNA and CDR2 YNFKEQ. This CDR3 has 15 residues. DNA of the CDR3: TGTGCCAGCAGCCAAACAACGGGGCAGCGGGCTGAAGCTTTCTTT. Encoded protein: CASSQTTGQRAEAFF.

The chain has TRBV7-8 and TRBJ1-1; D is unresolved. Trimming stripped 7 bases from V and 5 bases from J, with 17 bases between. Per germline, CDR1 SGHVS and CDR2 FQNEAQ. The CDR3 is 14 residues long. The CDR3 reads CASTLSRDRTEAFF. The DNA for the CDR3 is TGTGCCAGCACCCTTTCGAGGGATCGGACTGAAGCTTTCTTT.

The table lists this clone with a count of one. The same CDR3 also results from other DNA sequences found in this sample. This rearrangement joins TRBV5-1 to TRBJ2-5; 10 bases map to TRBD1. Germline-derived CDR1 and CDR2 are SGHRS and YFSETQ. The V and J ends lost 4 bases and 4 bases, in that order; junction bases with no gene match: 4. The CDR3 is made up of 14 amino acids. The CDR3 is CASSAGQGRETQYF. The CDR3 region has the DNA TGCGCCAGCAGCGCGGGACAGGGGCGAGAGACCCAGTACTTC.

V is TRBV25-1 and J is TRBJ2-7; tentative D call: TRBD1 (6 bases). Trimming removed 4 bases from V and 2 bases from J, with 9 bases in between. CDR3 length: 13 residues. Germline CDR1 is MGHDK and CDR2 is SYGVNS. CDR3 sequence: CASSVTGTYEQYF. The CDR3 DNA is TGTGCCAGCAGTGTTACAGGGACCTACGAGCAGTACTTC.

The chain links TRBV11-2 to TRBJ1-4; 8 positions agree with TRBD1. This CDR3 is built from 17 residues. Trimming took 4 bases from V and 5 from J; bases not matched to a gene: 12. Germline V gene sequence: CDR1 SGHAT, CDR2 FQNNGV. The chain's CDR3 is CASSSSRAGTGNEKLFF. In DNA form, the CDR3 reads TGTGCCAGCAGCTCCTCACGGGCCGGGACAGGAAATGAAAAACTGTTTTTT.